Sequencing of this TCR beta chain was carried out in a study of CD4 T cells in relation to SARS-CoV-2 and coronaviruses. On this clone: Its antigen is as yet unknown.

Clones were sequenced by immunoSEQ multiplex PCR, and TCRdb holds only the in-frame ones, with some missing. The sample shows 41,000 or so clones, roughly 84% of them seen only once. This CDR3 region has 15 residues. Germline-derived CDR1 and CDR2 are SNHLY and FYNNEI. V lost 8 bases to trimming and J lost 1 base, with 15 bases between them. The material sequenced was naive CD4+ T cells from PBMCs, cultured in vitro. Subset specified: naive CD4+ T cells isolated by negative enrichment. This clonotype was sampled from an adult with COVID-19. The chain recombines TRBV2 with TRBJ1-5; TRBD1 might be the D (6 bases). CDR3 in DNA: TGTGCCAGCCGGACAGTTTCTTTGAGCAATCAGCCCCAGCATTTT. Translated, it gives CASRTVSLSNQPQHF.